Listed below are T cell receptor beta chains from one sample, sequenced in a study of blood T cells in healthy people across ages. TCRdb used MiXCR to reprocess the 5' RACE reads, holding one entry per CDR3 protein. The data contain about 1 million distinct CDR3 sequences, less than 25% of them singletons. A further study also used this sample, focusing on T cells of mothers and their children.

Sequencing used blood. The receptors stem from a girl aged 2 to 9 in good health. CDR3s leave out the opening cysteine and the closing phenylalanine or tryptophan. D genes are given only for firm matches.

ASSDLSGGYNEQF	TRBD2	TRBV6-4	TRBJ2-1
ASSGGDTLLHKQY	NA	TRBV9	TRBJ2-7
SAVDSYSGNTIY	NA	TRBV20-1	TRBJ1-3
AITDPGSSYEQY	NA	TRBV10-3	NA
ASSSTSGGALEQY	TRBD2	TRBV11-1	TRBJ2-7
ASSRTRGLGSYEKLF	NA	TRBV14	TRBJ1-4
SVVGRMAETQY	NA	TRBV29-1	TRBJ2-5
SARDRREVSDTQY	TRBD2	TRBV20-1	TRBJ2-3
ASSQGIAGVGGTEAF	NA	TRBV3-1	TRBJ1-1
ASSLGRTPGIDEQF	NA	TRBV5-1	TRBJ2-1
ASSPVAGVNTEAF	NA	TRBV18	TRBJ1-1
ASSPFALYEQY	NA	TRBV7-2	NA
ASSRGQGFTEAF	TRBD1	TRBV7-3	TRBJ1-1
SAKRTSGSSDTQY	TRBD2	TRBV20-1	TRBJ2-3
ASSNGANEQF	NA	TRBV12-3/TRBV12-4	NA
SARVLGSFSYEQY	NA	TRBV20-1	TRBJ2-7
ASSPLNQPQH	NA	TRBV14	TRBJ1-5
ASSLYRRTYEQY	NA	TRBV7-2	TRBJ2-7
ASSSWRNTEAF	NA	TRBV6-6	TRBJ1-1
ASSPGPFMDTQY	NA	TRBV7-2	TRBJ2-3
ASTPPPGQGSYEQY	TRBD1	TRBV2	TRBJ2-7
ASSFRGGPYIQY	NA	TRBV28	TRBJ2-4
ASRGATYNSPLH	NA	TRBV6-5	TRBJ1-6
SARDDGATYNEQF	NA	TRBV20-1	TRBJ2-1
ASSKGGLTDTQY	NA	TRBV27	TRBJ2-3
ASSEAPGGPYGYT	TRBD1	TRBV2	TRBJ1-2
ASRSAANTEAF	NA	TRBV7-9	TRBJ1-1
GTPGGTGYSPLH	TRBD1	TRBV6-1	TRBJ1-6
SVDNSYNEQF	NA	TRBV29-1	TRBJ2-1
ASSQELGLSYEQY	NA	TRBV4-3	TRBJ2-7
ASARVEGAHGYT	NA	TRBV9	TRBJ1-2
ASSWTGVGNEQF	TRBD1	TRBV6-2/TRBV6-3	TRBJ2-1
ASSPVRDNHGYT	NA	TRBV18	TRBJ1-2
ASSLGGPQGEQY	NA	TRBV18	TRBJ2-7
ASSPTEVAGELF	NA	TRBV5-1	TRBJ2-2
ASSFGASPREETQY	NA	TRBV12-3/TRBV12-4	TRBJ2-5
SATTGTYEQY	NA	TRBV20-1	TRBJ2-7
SVQPRASANEKLF	NA	TRBV29-1	TRBJ1-4